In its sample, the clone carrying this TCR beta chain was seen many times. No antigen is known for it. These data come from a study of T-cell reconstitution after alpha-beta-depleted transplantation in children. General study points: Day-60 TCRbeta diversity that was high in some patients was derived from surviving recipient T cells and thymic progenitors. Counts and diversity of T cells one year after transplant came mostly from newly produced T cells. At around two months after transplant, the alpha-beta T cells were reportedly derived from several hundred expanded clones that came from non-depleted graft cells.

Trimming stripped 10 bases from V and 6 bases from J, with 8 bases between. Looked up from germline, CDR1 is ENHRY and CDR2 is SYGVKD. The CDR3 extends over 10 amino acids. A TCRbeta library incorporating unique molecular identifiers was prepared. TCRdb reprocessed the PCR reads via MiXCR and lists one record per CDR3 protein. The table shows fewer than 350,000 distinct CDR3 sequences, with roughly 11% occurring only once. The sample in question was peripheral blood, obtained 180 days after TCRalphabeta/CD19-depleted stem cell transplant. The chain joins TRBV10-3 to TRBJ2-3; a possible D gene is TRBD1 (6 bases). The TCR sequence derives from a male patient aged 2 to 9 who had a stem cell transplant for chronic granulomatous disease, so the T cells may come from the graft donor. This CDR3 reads CATRGDTQYF. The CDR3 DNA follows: TGTGCCACCAGGGGTGATACGCAGTATTTT.